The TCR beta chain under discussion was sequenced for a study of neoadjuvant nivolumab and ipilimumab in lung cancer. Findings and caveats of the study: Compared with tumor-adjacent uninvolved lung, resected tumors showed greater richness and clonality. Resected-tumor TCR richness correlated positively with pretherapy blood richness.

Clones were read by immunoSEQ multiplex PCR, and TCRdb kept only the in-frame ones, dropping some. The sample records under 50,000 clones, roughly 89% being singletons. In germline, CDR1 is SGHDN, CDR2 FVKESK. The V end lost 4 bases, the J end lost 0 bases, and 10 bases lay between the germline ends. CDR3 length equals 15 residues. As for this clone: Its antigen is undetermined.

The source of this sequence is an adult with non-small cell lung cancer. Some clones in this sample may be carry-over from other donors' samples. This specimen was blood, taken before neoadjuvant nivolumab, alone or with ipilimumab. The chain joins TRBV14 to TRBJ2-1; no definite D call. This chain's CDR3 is CASSPYFLSYNEQFF. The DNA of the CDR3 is TGTGCCAGCAGCCCTTACTTCCTCTCCTACAATGAGCAGTTCTTC.